The 30 T cell receptor beta chains presented below share a single source sample, sequenced in a study of tumor and adjacent non-tumor tissue in lung cancer. TCRbeta libraries were built with three rounds of nested PCR, modified from ARM-PCR. TCRdb called the multiplex PCR reads again in MiXCR, with one record for every CDR3 protein. The sample carries approximately 79,000 distinct CDR3 sequences, 76% recorded once. The template was RNA from unsorted bulk tissue. This non-tumor lung sample came from over 3 cm beyond the tumor edge. Sequencing was carried out using distant non-tumor lung tissue. The receptor source for this set is a man aged 70 or older with non-small cell lung cancer.

This clonotype was detected a few times. The chain employs TRBV11-3 and TRBJ2-2; D is ambiguous. Germline CDR1 and CDR2: SGHNT and YENEEA. The CDR3 sequence is 17 residues long. Deletions cut 1 base from V and 0 bases from J, with 12 bases between. CDR3 in DNA: TGTGCCAGCAGCTTAGGGGTTGTCCCCGCGAACACCGGGGAGCTGTTTTTT. Encoded protein: CASSLGVVPANTGELFF.

The CDR3 loop is CSAIPSRQMNTEAFF. The CDR3 region has the DNA TGCAGTGCTATCCCCTCCCGACAGATGAACACTGAAGCTTTCTTT. This chain joins TRBV20-1 and TRBJ1-1, with D possibly matching TRBD1 (5 bases). In germline, CDR1 is DFQATT, CDR2 SNEGSKA (reference sequence). V dropped 4 bases and J dropped 0 bases, with 15 bases sitting between them. There are 15 residues in the CDR3.

On this clonotype: The junction departs from the called germline gene at one end, perhaps through a read error. The rearrangement uses TRBV4-3 and TRBJ1-4; D is perhaps TRBD1 (6 bases). The CDR3 is 16 amino acids. CDR1 is LGHNA and CDR2 is YSLEER in the germline V gene. CDR3 amino acids: CASSQDIRAPGEKLFF. CDR3 bases: TGCGCCAGCAGCCAAGATATCAGGGCCCCAGGGGAAAAACTCTTTTTT.

This clonotype was detected a few times. It may be a read error: a sequence one base away is much more abundant. DNA of the CDR3: TGTGCCAGTAAACAGGGGGGGGGCATTGAAGCTTTCTTT. It is translated as CASKQGGGIEAFF. The chain employs TRBV5-6 and TRBJ1-1, with TRBD1 matching 8 bases. The CDR3 sequence is 13 residues long. Trimming at V came to 8 bases and at J to 7 bases, leaving 10 bases not matched to a gene. Germline lookup yields CDR1 SGHDT and CDR2 YYEEEE.

Turning to this clonotype: A junction boundary mismatches the germline segment, possibly from a read error. The V gene is TRBV29-1, the J gene TRBJ2-1; no firm D call. Germline V gene lookup returns CDR1 SQVTM and CDR2 ANQGSEA. This CDR3 region has 12 residues. CDR3 in amino acids: CTVEYGSDAQFF. The CDR3 nucleotides read TGCACCGTTGAATACGGATCCGACGCGCAGTTCTTC.

V gene TRBV29-1 combines with J gene TRBJ1-2, with D uncertain. The V gene's germline CDR1 is SQVTM and CDR2 ANQGSEA. The CDR3 totals 16 residues. As DNA, the CDR3 is TGCACCATTGCCCCCTATCAATCCTCGGGAGAAGATGGCTACACCTTC. Translation gives CTIAPYQSSGEDGYTF. The complete variable domain, with remaining parts taken from reference TRBV29-1 and TRBJ1-2, reads SAVISQKPSRDICQRGTSLTIQCQVDSQVTMMFWYRQQPGQSLTLIATANQGSEATYESGFVIDKFPISRPNLTFSTLTVSNMSPEDSSIYLCTIAPYQSSGEDGYTFGSGTRLTVV.

A word on this clonotype: A much larger clone differs from this one at a single base, so this may be a read error. The rearrangement links TRBV28 to TRBJ2-6, with no clear D. The V and J ends lost 5 bases and 0 bases respectively, with 14 bases between them. From germline, CDR1 is MDHEN and CDR2 SYDVKM. CDR3 size: 17 residues. This CDR3 reads CASSEMTPSSGANVLTF. DNA for the CDR3: TGTGCCAGCAGTGAAATGACGCCTAGCTCTGGGGCCAACGTCCTGACTTTC.

The chain uses TRBV11-1 and TRBJ2-1, with 9 positions matching TRBD2. CDR1 is SGHAT, CDR2 FQDESV, per germline (reference sequence). The CDR3 spans 14 residues. V shed 10 bases and J 2 bases; nucleotides not matched to a gene: 6. In nucleotides, the CDR3 is TGTGCCATCAACTTAGCGGGGGCCTACAATGAGCAGTTCTTC. This translates into CAINLAGAYNEQFF.

The chain employs TRBV11-2 and TRBJ2-7; a possible D gene is TRBD1 (6 bases). V shed 6 bases and J shed 10 bases, with 16 bases lying between them. This CDR3 comprises 12 residues. Looked up from germline, CDR1 is SGHAT and CDR2 is FQNNGV. The CDR3 DNA is TGTGCCAGCAGTCCGGGTAGGACAGATCAGTACTTC. This translates into CASSPGRTDQYF.

About this clonotype: One junction end disagrees with the germline gene, perhaps due to a read error. The genes are TRBV11-2 and TRBJ2-5; D remains ambiguous. Per the germline V gene, CDR1 is SGHAT and CDR2 is FQNNGV. The length of the CDR3 is 14 residues. The CDR3 coding sequence is TGTGCCAGCATCTTAGATGGCAGGTACGAGACCCAGTACTTC. Translated: CASILDGRYETQYF.

In the case of this clonotype: A much larger clone sits a single nucleotide away, making a read error possible. The chain recombines TRBV12-3 or TRBV12-4 with TRBJ2-7; D not certain. The CDR3 is 11 residues long. The CDR3 DNA reads as TGTGCCAACAGTTCTGTTGCGGAGCAGTACTTC. Protein product: CANSSVAEQYF.

This clonotype came up a few times. A much bigger clone sits one base away, suggesting this may be a read error. The rearrangement uses TRBV6-1 and TRBJ2-5; 9 positions match TRBD2. The junction had 10 bases not matched to a gene; V was cut back by 7 bases and J by 4 bases. The CDR3 loop spans 15 amino acids. The germline V gene has CDR1 MNHNS and CDR2 SASEGT. The CDR3 here is CASTYGSGGRETQYF. The CDR3 DNA reads TGTGCCAGCACGTATGGTAGCGGGGGACGAGAGACCCAGTACTTC.

Remarks on this clonotype: Germline is not matched at one junction end, which may reflect a read error. This chain joins TRBV20-1 and TRBJ1-5, with a tentative D call TRBD1 (6 bases). This CDR3 comprises 15 residues. Per germline, CDR1 DFQATT and CDR2 SNEGSKA (reference sequence). The chain's CDR3 is CSADPNREENQSQHF. The CDR3 nucleotides are TGCAGTGCTGACCCGAACAGGGAGGAGAATCAGTCCCAGCATTTT.

V and J are TRBV20-1 and TRBJ1-2; maybe TRBD1 (5 bases). The CDR3 has 15 amino acids. The V gene lost 5 bases and the J gene lost 9 bases, with 25 bases spanning the gap. Germline CDR1 reads DFQATT; CDR2 reads SNEGSKA (reference sequence). DNA for the CDR3: TGCAGTGCTCACCTACGGGACGATTCAAGCCGGCGCTACACCTTC. It translates to CSAHLRDDSSRRYTF.

On this clonotype: One end of the junction does not line up with germline, which may come from a read error. The rearrangement uses TRBV29-1 and TRBJ2-3, with 7 nucleotides matching TRBD1. This CDR3 region has 13 residues. Germline values: CDR1 SQVTM, CDR2 ANQGSEA. The CDR3 region has the DNA TGCAGCGTTCGGTGCAGAGGGACAGATACACAGTATTTT. Its translation is CSVRCRGTDTQYF.

Remarks on this clonotype: Just one base apart from a much larger clone, this may be a read error. The rearrangement joins TRBV5-6 to TRBJ2-5; tentative D call: TRBD2 (6 bases). Germline CDR1 is SGHDT and CDR2 is YYEEEE. The CDR3 extends over 14 amino acids. The V and J ends lost 3 bases and 6 bases respectively, with 15 bases between them. The CDR3 sequence is CASSSMGGSKTQYF. Here the CDR3 DNA reads TGTGCCAGCAGCTCTATGGGGGGTTCAAAGACCCAGTACTTC.

This clonotype has at least ten counts. This chain connects TRBV6-6 to TRBJ2-7; 8 positions match TRBD2. Germline V lookup: CDR1 MNHNY, CDR2 SVGAGI (reference sequence). The trim removed 2 bases at V and 0 bases at J, leaving 0 bases unmatched. The CDR3 consists of 14 residues. The DNA of the CDR3 is TGTGCCAGCAGTTACAGCGGGGGCTCCTACGAGCAGTACTTC. It codes for CASSYSGGSYEQYF.

The V call is TRBV6-2 or TRBV6-3, the J call TRBJ1-1; D is unclear. The CDR3 covers 14 residues. Germline CDR1 is MNHEY and CDR2 is SVGEGT. Trimming pared 6 bases from V and 12 bases from J, leaving 23 bases between. CDR3 nucleotide sequence: TGTGCCAGCAGCACCCCCCCCACGGGCACTGGAACTTTCTTT. This sequence encodes CASSTPPTGTGTFF.

About this clonotype itself: A much larger clone differs by one base, so this may be a read error. The genes are TRBV28 and TRBJ1-5, with TRBD1 matching over 7 bases. This CDR3 is built from 13 residues. Germline V lookup: CDR1 MDHEN, CDR2 SYDVKM. The DNA for the CDR3 is TGTGCCAGCAGACGACAGGGCCCTCAGTCCCAGCATTTT. It is translated as CASRRQGPQSQHF.

The chain has TRBV4-2 and TRBJ2-3; a weak D match, TRBD1 (6 bases). V lost 10 bases, J lost 3 bases, and 17 bases lay in between. The germline CDR1 and CDR2 sequences are LGHNA and YNFKEQ. The CDR3 spans 14 residues. The CDR3 reads CAKSRGGVTDTQYF. The CDR3 DNA sequence: TGTGCCAAATCGAGAGGGGGTGTGACAGATACGCAGTATTTT.

CDR3 region: CRAKRYLQTVQETQYF. In DNA form, the CDR3 reads TGCAGAGCCAAGCGCTACCTCCAGACAGTTCAAGAGACCCAGTACTTC. This chain joins TRBV29-1 and TRBJ2-5, with TRBD1 as a possible D gene (5 bases). The germline CDR1 and CDR2 sequences are SQVTM and ANQGSEA. This CDR3 contains 16 residues. Using reference TRBV29-1 and TRBJ2-5 for the parts outside the CDR3, the full variable domain is SAVISQKPSRDICQRGTSLTIQCQVDSQVTMMFWYRQQPGQSLTLIATANQGSEATYESGFVIDKFPISRPNLTFSTLTVSNMSPEDSSIYLCRAKRYLQTVQETQYFGPGTRLLVL.

There are many counts of this clonotype. The chain couples TRBV6-5 to TRBJ2-1; D is uncertain. From germline, CDR1 is MNHEY and CDR2 SVGAGI. CDR3 length: 12 amino acids. Trimming pared 2 bases from V and 7 bases from J, leaving 6 bases between. DNA of the CDR3: TGTGCCAGCAGTTACGCCGGGAATGAGCAGTTCTTC. Its protein product is CASSYAGNEQFF.

As regards this clonotype: Mismatch with germline at one junction end may stem from a read error. The chain employs TRBV5-4 and TRBJ2-4; D ambiguous. This CDR3 region has 14 residues. CDR1 is SGHNT, CDR2 YYREEE, per germline (reference sequence). Here the CDR3 reads CASNSPRTENTQYF. The CDR3 bases are TGTGCCAGCAACTCCCCGCGAACTGAAAACACTCAGTACTTC.

Comment on this clonotype: An end of the junction differs from the germline gene, which may be a read error. The rearrangement uses TRBV6-2 or TRBV6-3 and TRBJ1-5; possible D gene TRBD1, 5 bases. There are 14 residues in the CDR3. From germline, CDR1 is MNHEY and CDR2 SVGEGT. The CDR3 DNA reads as TGTGCCAGCAGTTTCCACAGGTTAGATCAGTCCCAACATTTT. Translating it yields CASSFHRLDQSQHF.

Comments on this clonotype: It is likely a read error, because the conserved phenylalanine at the end of the CDR3 is missing. The gene calls are TRBV11-2 and TRBJ2-5; tentative D call: TRBD2 (5 bases). There are 15 residues in the CDR3. V lost 5 bases to trimming and J lost 2 bases, with 15 bases between them. CDR1 and CDR2 (germline): SGHAT, FQNNGV. CDR3 sequence reads: CASSPGIVGQETQYY. CDR3 coding DNA: TGTGCCAGCAGCCCGGGGATAGTTGGACAAGAGACCCAGTACTAC.

The chain employs TRBV29-1 and TRBJ1-2; D uncertain. CDR1 is SQVTM and CDR2 is ANQGSEA in the germline V gene. The CDR3 sequence is 16 residues long. Trimming took 4 bases from V and 10 from J, leaving 28 bases between them. The CDR3 nucleotides read TGCAGCGTTGTCCCCTTTCAATTCTCGGGAGAAGATGTCTACACCTTC. It is translated as CSVVPFQFSGEDVYTF.

In the case of this clonotype: Since the CDR3 does not end with the conserved phenylalanine or tryptophan, this likely comes from a read error. In DNA, the CDR3 is TGCGCCAGCAACCAAGGGGCGGCATATGGCTACACCCTC. It translates to CASNQGAAYGYTL. The genes are TRBV4-3 and TRBJ1-2, with D perhaps TRBD1 (5 bases). This CDR3 is built from 13 residues. Germline assignment: CDR1 LGHNA and CDR2 YSLEER.

This clonotype turned up a few times. The rearrangement joins TRBV11-2 to TRBJ2-2; D possibly corresponds to TRBD1 (6 bases). Trimming took 9 bases from V and 4 from J, leaving 18 bases between them. The germline V gene encodes CDR1 SGHAT and CDR2 FQNNGV. This CDR3 is built from 15 residues. The CDR3 protein is CASSIRQVVTGELFF. As DNA, the CDR3 is TGTGCCAGTAGCATAAGACAGGTGGTCACCGGGGAGCTGTTTTTT.

On this clonotype: One end of the junction varies from germline; a read error may be responsible. The chain couples TRBV5-1 to TRBJ2-2, with D possibly being TRBD2 (5 bases). Germline V gene data show CDR1 as SGHRS and CDR2 as YFSETQ. The CDR3 totals 17 residues. This CDR3 reads CASSLAVSGGTTGELLF. DNA of the CDR3: TGCGCCAGCAGCTTGGCCGTCAGTGGCGGCACGACCGGGGAGCTGCTTTTT.

The chain joins TRBV20-1 to TRBJ2-3; perhaps TRBD1 as D (6 bases). The CDR3 runs 12 residues. CDR1 and CDR2 from the germline V gene are DFQATT and SNEGSKA (reference sequence). Trimming took off 6 bases at V and 6 bases at J, with 13 bases between the two ends. The CDR3 is CSATITGDTQYF. Here the CDR3 DNA reads TGCAGTGCCACTATTACAGGGGATACGCAGTATTTT.